A single T cell receptor beta chain is shown here with its context. Its antigen is not yet known. Base qualities are not recorded, but no much larger clone differs from it by a single base. The time point tag for this specimen amounts to: week 23, last vaccination. Each vaccine dose, consisting of 300 ug of a 20-mer mutant IDH1 peptide in Montanide, was administered subcutaneously with topical imiquimod. The donors had newly diagnosed IDH1-mutant astrocytomas of WHO grade 3 or 4 that showed loss of nuclear ATRX. The samples were drawn from NOA16, a multicentre, single-arm, open-label phase I trial in Germany that tested a mutant IDH1 peptide vaccine in humans for the first time. The DNeasy Blood and Tissue Kit was used to extract genomic DNA from EDTA blood for TCRB sequencing. The CDR3 runs 15 amino acids, cysteine and phenylalanine included. Of all the DNA, just the CDR3 is kept, 45 bases in frame from base 1. Looking up the germline V gene yields CDR1 SNHLY and CDR2 FYNNEI. Relative to germline, V is missing 6 bases and J is missing 2 bases, with 7 bases of the junction outside any gene match.

The data belong to a study of a mutant IDH1 vaccine in newly diagnosed glioma (dated by TCRdb to the early 2020s). General notes on the study: Eight vaccinations were administered to patients in weeks 1, 3, 5, 7, 11, 15, 19 and 23, corresponding to visits V03 through V10. Six visits were used for peripheral blood collection: V03 (baseline), V05, V07, V10, V12 and V13. Of the roughly 34 treated patients, around 62% were male and about 40% were female, and the mean age was about 40 years. In the chemotherapy-containing groups, vaccination started alongside temozolomide cycles, whereas in patients who had radiotherapy alone it started 4-6 weeks after radiotherapy. Before enrollment, patients had received standard therapy of radiotherapy alone, temozolomide alone, or radiochemotherapy with temozolomide; most received the combination. Longitudinal TCRB deep sequencing was done for 25 to 30 treated patients, wherever samples were available for exploratory analyses.

Broader findings and caveats from the paper: According to the authors, sample limitations meant that analyses of patient blood samples could not be reproduced. Selection of PBMC samples for TCRB deep sequencing was based on availability. Vaccine-induced immune responses across multiple MHC alleles were detected in over 80% of patients. No apparent relationship was observed between pseudoprogression and alterations in the top peripheral T cell clonotypes detected by TCRB sequencing.

The library was made by the immunoSEQ multiplex PCR assay. Rearranged TCR beta chain sequences were amplified with the hsTCRB Kit following the manufacturer's protocol. An Illumina MiSeq was used to sequence the TCRB libraries. The original pipeline was this. The proprietary platform of the kit vendor was used for demultiplexing, trimming and gene mapping. Not all clones reach the TCRdb copy of this immuneACCESS table, which keeps in-frame sequences only. Checked studies attribute under half of the gap to unresolved V genes and leave the rest unexplained. Clone size and V and J calls were adopted from that table, with D and trimming inferred from the DNA. In this sample the table shows 60,000 to 85,000 clones, more than 70% of which occur a single time. Of the sample, 0.77% falls within the top ten clones.

The sample here was PBMCs, taken from a glioma patient whose treatment included an IDH1 peptide vaccine. The source of this sequence is a woman aged 45-59 years with glioma. The chain employs TRBV2 and TRBJ1-1; the junction holds 9 bases that match TRBD1. The sequenced DNA: TGTGCCAGCAGCCCCGTGGGACAGGGCAACACTGAAGCTTTCTTT. Translated, it reads CASSPVGQGNTEAFF.